A single T cell receptor (beta chain) is shown here with its context. These data belong to a study of T cells after posttransplantation cyclophosphamide. Cyclophosphamide on days +3 and +4 followed busulfan-fludarabine conditioning and a marrow graft. Some clones are missing from TCRdb's copy, which holds only in-frame ones; the method was immunoSEQ multiplex PCR. The sample holds more than 9,000 clones; roughly 86% are singletons and the top ten take 27%. Germline V gene lookup returns CDR1 SGHKS and CDR2 YYEKEE (reference sequence). The CDR3 extends over 14 amino acids. Trimming removed 4 bases from V and 7 bases from J; junction bases left unmatched: 10.

The chain is built from TRBV5-5 and TRBJ2-7; 8 nucleotides align to TRBD1. Specimen: CD4+ T cells sorted from PBMCs, collected after allogeneic stem cell transplant with posttransplant cyclophosphamide. The origin of this receptor is a male patient aged 25-45 years who received an allogeneic stem cell transplant from a related donor, was CMV-positive, and had acute GVHD only. Some T cells here may be from the graft donor. The CDR3: CASSTMDRAWEQYF. DNA of the CDR3: TGTGCCAGCAGCACAATGGACAGGGCCTGGGAGCAGTACTTC.